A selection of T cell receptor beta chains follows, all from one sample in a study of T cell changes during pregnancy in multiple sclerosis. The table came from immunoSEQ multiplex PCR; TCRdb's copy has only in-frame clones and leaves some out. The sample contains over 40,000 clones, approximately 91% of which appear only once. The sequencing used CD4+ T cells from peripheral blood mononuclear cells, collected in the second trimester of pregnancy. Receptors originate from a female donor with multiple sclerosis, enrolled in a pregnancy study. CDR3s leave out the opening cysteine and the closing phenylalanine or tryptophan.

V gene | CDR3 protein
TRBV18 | ASSPDSRATQY
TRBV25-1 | ASSGSGGGEQF
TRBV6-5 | ASRKLQGADGYT
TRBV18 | ASSPVRPRENEKLF
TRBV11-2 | ASSLEWQPEQGPTDGYT
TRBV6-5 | ASSRTGTFGTEAF
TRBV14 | ASSHVLPGQGFYGANVLT
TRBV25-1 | ASSENLGGNTEAF
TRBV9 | ASSVGPKSNQPQH
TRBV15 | ATSRDYSFHTIY
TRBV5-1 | ASSTLGQETQY
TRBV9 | ASSLGLAGGPPYNEQF
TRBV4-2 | ASSQSSGDRRAYEQY
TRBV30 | AWSVGRTGRQPQH
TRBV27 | ASKELSGNTIY
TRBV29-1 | SVGAGQGGTEAF
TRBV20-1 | SPKFEAF
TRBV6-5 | ASSAGWTRSSPLH
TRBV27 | ATRGSGGGNEQY
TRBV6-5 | ASSYSRGMGYT
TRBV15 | ATSRLDRDDGELF
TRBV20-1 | SAAQGYGYT
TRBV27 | ASRRYVGLSAGEQY
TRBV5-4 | ASSSLAGGSDTQY
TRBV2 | ASSRQTSSYEQY
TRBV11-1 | ASSLGGLSNQPQH
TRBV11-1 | ASSLNGDEAF
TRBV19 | ASSVDRTNYGYT
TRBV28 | ATQGGRETQY
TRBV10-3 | AIWDRGTGELF
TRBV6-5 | ASSYSILRSEQY
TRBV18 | ASSPLYSNQPQH
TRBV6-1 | ASNVATAHYGYT
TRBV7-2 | ASSLAGGNTGELF
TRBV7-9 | ASSLGGLTDTQY
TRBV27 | ASSTQALNYNEQF
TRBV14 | ASSLLGAGSYEQY
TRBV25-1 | ASSGSGDSPSYEQY
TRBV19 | ASHRGGTNTGELF
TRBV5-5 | ASSSSTGRRGYT
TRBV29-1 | SVGWAGGETQY
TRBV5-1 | ASSFTLGGGAYNEQF
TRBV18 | ASSPPVGQDGQETQY
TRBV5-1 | ASSLSGSSYEQY
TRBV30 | AWGLAGDYEQY
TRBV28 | ASSLGGTPGTEAF
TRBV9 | ASSVATNTGELF
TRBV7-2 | ASRASIELF
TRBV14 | ASSQDLKAGGPWEQY
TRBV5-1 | ASSFSSGGNQPQH
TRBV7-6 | ASSSRQDQPQH
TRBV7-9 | ASSLGTAGGYT
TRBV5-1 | ASSIGRGSSQPQH
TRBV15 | ATSRDLASGANVLT